Listed below are T cell receptor beta chains from one sample, sequenced in a study of blood T cell repertoires in COVID-19. Some clones are missing from TCRdb's copy, which holds only in-frame ones; the method was immunoSEQ multiplex PCR. This sample yields approximately 500,000 clones, of which roughly 85% are seen a single time; under 4% belongs to the top ten. The specimen was peripheral blood. These receptors came from a human donor in a cohort sampled during active COVID-19. CDR3s include the opening cysteine and the closing phenylalanine or tryptophan. The D gene is left open where the match is weak. Clone size is not always given. Where it is, it says once, few, many or a class for expanded clones.

>TRBD1|TRBJ1-2|few|TRBV16
CASSQSNYRGNYGYTF
TGTGCCAGCAGCCAATCGAATTACAGGGGTAACTATGGCTACACCTTC
>TRBD2|TRBJ2-4|-|TRBV6-5
CASSSPASGQNIQYF
TGTGCCAGCAGTTCCCCCGCTAGCGGGCAAAACATTCAGTACTTC
>TRBD1|TRBJ1-6|-|TRBV30
CAWSVIMGQGNSPLHF
TGTGCCTGGAGTGTAATAATGGGACAGGGCAATTCACCCCTCCACTTT
>-|TRBJ2-1|-|TRBV7-6
CASSLIGEQFF
TGTGCCAGCAGCTTAATCGGTGAGCAGTTCTTC
>TRBD1|TRBJ1-2|-|TRBV10-2
CASREQGFYGYTF
TGCGCCAGCAGGGAACAGGGGTTCTATGGCTACACCTTC
>TRBD2|TRBJ2-1|-|TRBV15
CATSIRTSVNEQFF
TGTGCCACCAGCATCAGGACTAGCGTCAATGAGCAGTTCTTC
>-|TRBJ1-5|few|TRBV24-1
CATSDGTPDQPQHF
TGTGCCACCAGTGACGGGACACCTGATCAGCCCCAGCATTTT
>TRBD1|TRBJ1-2|-|TRBV13
CASSFSDRAKNYGYTF
TGTGCCAGCAGCTTTTCTGACAGGGCAAAAAACTATGGCTACACCTTC
>-|TRBJ1-1|-|TRBV19
CASRTSREGKNEAFF
TGTGCCAGTAGAACTTCCCGGGAAGGTAAGAATGAAGCTTTCTTT
>-|TRBJ2-1|-|TRBV6-2/TRBV6-3
CASSYGGKGANEQFF
TGTGCCAGCAGTTACGGCGGGAAGGGGGCCAATGAGCAGTTCTTC
>-|TRBJ2-5|-|TRBV29-1
CSVREETQYF
TGCAGCGTGCGAGAAGAGACCCAGTACTTC
>TRBD1|TRBJ2-3|-|TRBV4-3
CASSQGATGEDTQYF
TGCGCCAGCAGCCAAGGGGCGACAGGGGAGGATACGCAGTATTTT
>TRBD2|TRBJ2-7|-|TRBV14
CASSQGLAVSYEQYF
TGTGCCAGCAGCCAAGGACTAGCGGTCTCCTACGAGCAGTACTTC
>-|TRBJ2-3|-|TRBV7-2
CASRSSGTDTQYF
TGTGCCAGCAGGTCTAGCGGCACAGATACGCAGTATTTT
>-|TRBJ2-3|-|TRBV5-1
CASSLPGEDTQYF
TGCGCCAGCAGCCTGCCCGGGGAAGATACGCAGTATTTT
>-|TRBJ2-3|-|TRBV7-3
CASSLRRESSDTQYF
TGTGCCAGCAGCTTGAGGAGAGAGAGTTCAGATACGCAGTATTTT
>TRBD2|TRBJ2-7|-|TRBV7-2
CASSFPSGRAGNEQYF
TGTGCCAGCAGCTTTCCTAGCGGGAGGGCCGGAAACGAGCAGTACTTC
>-|TRBJ2-1|-|TRBV7-2
CASSPYNEQFF
TGTGCCAGCAGCCCGTACAATGAGCAGTTCTTC
>-|TRBJ2-7|-|TRBV6-5
CASSYSDSFYEQYF
TGTGCCAGCAGTTACTCGGACAGTTTCTACGAGCAGTACTTC
>TRBD2|TRBJ2-3|-|TRBV7-2
CASSLAWEGSTQYF
TGTGCCAGCAGCTTAGCGTGGGAGGGCTCTACGCAGTATTTT
>TRBD1|TRBJ2-7|once|TRBV9
CASSGGQGGREQYF
TGTGCCAGCAGCGGAGGACAGGGGGGAAGGGAGCAGTACTTC
>-|TRBJ1-6|-|TRBV30
CAWVLRGLNSPLHF
TGTGCCTGGGTCCTCAGAGGTTTGAATTCACCCCTCCACTTT
>TRBD1|TRBJ1-6|-|TRBV7-8
CASSRGGGNSPLHF
TGTGCCAGCAGCCGAGGGGGCGGTAATTCACCCCTCCACTTT
>TRBD2|TRBJ2-3|-|TRBV7-2
CASSLGGRADTQYF
TGTGCCAGCAGCTTGGGGGGGAGGGCAGATACGCAGTATTTT
>TRBD1|TRBJ1-2|-|TRBV19
CASSVHGDRGRGYGYTF
TGTGCCAGTAGTGTCCACGGGGACAGGGGTAGGGGATACGGCTACACCTTC
>-|TRBJ1-3|-|TRBV6-5
CASRVRIDSGNTIYF
TGTGCCAGCAGAGTCAGAATTGACTCTGGAAACACCATATATTTT
>TRBD1|TRBJ2-5|-|TRBV5-8
CASSFAGTGKETQYF
TGTGCCAGCAGCTTTGCTGGGACAGGAAAAGAGACCCAGTACTTC
>TRBD1|TRBJ2-7|-|TRBV7-9
CASSWGTGVSYEQYF
TGTGCCAGCAGCTGGGGGACAGGGGTCTCCTACGAGCAGTACTTC
>-|TRBJ1-2|-|TRBV7-9
CASSLGGAGNYGYTF
TGTGCCAGCAGCTTAGGTGGTGCAGGGAACTATGGCTACACCTTC
>-|TRBJ1-5|-|TRBV30
CAWSVVGLTKPQHF
TGTGCCTGGAGTGTGGTAGGGTTGACTAAGCCCCAGCATTTT
>-|TRBJ2-2|once|TRBV25-1
CASSDSSAANTGELFF
TGTGCCAGCAGTGATTCGAGCGCCGCGAACACCGGGGAGCTGTTTTTT
>TRBD2|TRBJ2-3|-|TRBV7-3
CASSLWLGGSGTDTQYF
TGTGCCAGCAGCTTATGGCTTGGCGGGAGTGGCACAGATACGCAGTATTTT
>TRBD1|TRBJ2-7|-|TRBV5-1
CASSLAGTGDMFSSYEQYF
TGCGCCAGCAGCTTGGCCGGGACAGGGGATATGTTCAGCTCCTACGAGCAGTACTTC